The rows below give T cell receptor beta chains drawn from one sample of a study of T cells in Graves' hyperthyroidism and ophthalmopathy. One entry per CDR3 protein, called by TCRdb with MiXCR from the multiplex PCR reads. This table has about 540,000 distinct CDR3 sequences, around 45% appearing once. Sequencing was done on a sample of peripheral blood or thyroid tissue (not recorded which). Source of these receptors: a woman between 18 and 29 years old with Graves' hyperthyroidism. CDR3s include the opening cysteine and the closing phenylalanine or tryptophan. D genes are given only for firm matches. Size values are once, few and many counts, or a class for expanded clones, and some rows have none.

d_call: .
clone_size: many
v_call: TRBV18
j_call: TRBJ1-5
cdr3_nt: TGTGCCAGCTCACCACTAGGGTTGGGCCAGCCCCAGCATTTT
cdr3_aa: CASSPLGLGQPQHF

d_call: TRBD1
clone_size: .
v_call: TRBV2
j_call: TRBJ1-2
cdr3_nt: TGTGCCAGCATCTCGGGACAGGGCGATGGCTACACCTTC
cdr3_aa: CASISGQGDGYTF

d_call: TRBD1
clone_size: many
v_call: TRBV19
j_call: TRBJ1-2
cdr3_nt: TGTGCCAGTAGCCTACTCCCCGAAAGGACAGGGGCCGGCTACACCTTC
cdr3_aa: CASSLLPERTGAGYTF

d_call: .
clone_size: many
v_call: TRBV5-1
j_call: TRBJ1-5
cdr3_nt: TGCGCCAGCAGCTTGGTTGGCAATCAGCCCCAGCATTTT
cdr3_aa: CASSLVGNQPQHF

d_call: .
clone_size: .
v_call: TRBV19
j_call: TRBJ2-6
cdr3_nt: TGTGCCAGTAGTATCCTAGGGGGTCCTGGGGCCAACGTCCTGACTTTC
cdr3_aa: CASSILGGPGANVLTF

d_call: .
clone_size: many
v_call: TRBV7-2
j_call: TRBJ2-7
cdr3_nt: TGTGCCAGCAGCCCGAGGACATCGGGCGAGCAGTACTTC
cdr3_aa: CASSPRTSGEQYF

d_call: .
clone_size: .
v_call: TRBV5-5
j_call: TRBJ1-6
cdr3_nt: TGTGCCCCCGGTCGGGGCGAGGAGACCTATAATTCACCCCTCCACTTT
cdr3_aa: CAPGRGEETYNSPLHF

d_call: .
clone_size: .
v_call: TRBV5-1
j_call: TRBJ1-2
cdr3_nt: TGCGCCAGCAGCTCCTTCGACGGGGAGAGCTCCTACGGCTACACCTTC
cdr3_aa: CASSSFDGESSYGYTF

d_call: .
clone_size: .
v_call: TRBV29-1
j_call: TRBJ1-2
cdr3_nt: TGCAGCGTTGAAGGAGAGGATAGACAAACACCCTTC
cdr3_aa: CSVEGEDRQTPF

d_call: .
clone_size: many
v_call: TRBV12-3/TRBV12-4
j_call: TRBJ2-2
cdr3_nt: TGTGCCAGCAGTTTAGGCGGGGCCTGGGAGCTGTTTTTT
cdr3_aa: CASSLGGAWELFF

d_call: .
clone_size: few
v_call: TRBV2
j_call: TRBJ2-2
cdr3_nt: TGTGCCAGCAGTCAGACCCATTATAGCCCCGGGGAGCTGTTTTTT
cdr3_aa: CASSQTHYSPGELFF

d_call: .
clone_size: many
v_call: TRBV6-2/TRBV6-3
j_call: TRBJ2-5
cdr3_nt: TGTGCCAGCAGAAATCATGAGACCCAGTACTTC
cdr3_aa: CASRNHETQYF

d_call: .
clone_size: .
v_call: TRBV29-1
j_call: TRBJ1-2
cdr3_nt: TGCAGCGTGACGGGACTAGCGGGCTACACCTTC
cdr3_aa: CSVTGLAGYTF

d_call: .
clone_size: .
v_call: TRBV29-1
j_call: TRBJ2-7
cdr3_nt: TGCAGCTCACCACTGGACTCTTTGACTAGAAGACCGTCCTACGAGCAGTACTTC
cdr3_aa: CSSPLDSLTRRPSYEQYF

d_call: .
clone_size: .
v_call: TRBV7-3
j_call: TRBJ2-5
cdr3_nt: TGCGCCAGCAGCCAAAGGGGACATTCGTACCAAGAGACCCAGTACTTC
cdr3_aa: CASSQRGHSYQETQYF

d_call: TRBD2
clone_size: .
v_call: TRBV12-3/TRBV12-4
j_call: TRBJ2-6
cdr3_nt: TGTGCCAGCACCATGGAGGGACTGCAGACTAGCGGGAGCTCTGGGGCCAACGTCCTGACTTTC
cdr3_aa: CASTMEGLQTSGSSGANVLTF

d_call: .
clone_size: .
v_call: TRBV7-2
j_call: TRBJ1-3
cdr3_nt: TGTGCCAGCAGCAACCGAGCGGGAGGCACCATATATTTT
cdr3_aa: CASSNRAGGTIYF

d_call: TRBD1
clone_size: .
v_call: TRBV29-1
j_call: TRBJ1-1
cdr3_nt: TGCAGCATCCTGACAGGGGTGAACACTGAAGCTTTCTTT
cdr3_aa: CSILTGVNTEAFF

d_call: TRBD2
clone_size: .
v_call: TRBV7-9
j_call: TRBJ2-2
cdr3_nt: TGTGCCAGCAGCCTATACTACACTGGCGGGAGAGCCGGGGAGCTGTTTTTT
cdr3_aa: CASSLYYTGGRAGELFF

d_call: TRBD1
clone_size: many
v_call: TRBV10-3
j_call: TRBJ2-7
cdr3_nt: TGTGCCATCAGTGAGAGGGACAGGGTCTCCTACGAGCAGTACTTC
cdr3_aa: CAISERDRVSYEQYF

d_call: .
clone_size: .
v_call: TRBV7-2
j_call: TRBJ2-5
cdr3_nt: TGTGCCAGCAGCAGACCGGGGACTCAAGAGACCCAGTACTTC
cdr3_aa: CASSRPGTQETQYF

d_call: .
clone_size: .
v_call: TRBV10-3
j_call: TRBJ2-2
cdr3_nt: TGTGCCATCAGTCCGGGGACCTTTAGGTCCGGGGAGCTGTTTTTT
cdr3_aa: CAISPGTFRSGELFF

d_call: TRBD2
clone_size: .
v_call: TRBV7-2
j_call: TRBJ2-7
cdr3_nt: TGTGCCAGCAGAGATTACCCTAGCGGGTCCTACGAGCAGTACTTC
cdr3_aa: CASRDYPSGSYEQYF

d_call: .
clone_size: many
v_call: TRBV27
j_call: TRBJ1-2
cdr3_nt: TGTGCCAGCAGTACAGGGCTGGGTTATGGCTACACCTTC
cdr3_aa: CASSTGLGYGYTF

d_call: .
clone_size: .
v_call: TRBV7-9
j_call: TRBJ1-2
cdr3_nt: TGTGCCAGCACCATAGGGAGCGGGAGCCCTGGCTACACCTTC
cdr3_aa: CASTIGSGSPGYTF

d_call: .
clone_size: many
v_call: TRBV5-8
j_call: TRBJ1-6
cdr3_nt: TGTGCCAGCAGCTTGCCAGACCTTAATTCACCCCTCCACTTT
cdr3_aa: CASSLPDLNSPLHF

d_call: .
clone_size: .
v_call: TRBV10-3
j_call: TRBJ1-4
cdr3_nt: TGTGCCATCAGTGTGGTCGGTGAAAAACTGTTTTTT
cdr3_aa: CAISVVGEKLFF

d_call: .
clone_size: .
v_call: TRBV24-1
j_call: TRBJ2-1
cdr3_nt: TGTGCCACTCGCGGCGAGTTGAATGAGCAGTTCTTC
cdr3_aa: CATRGELNEQFF

d_call: .
clone_size: .
v_call: TRBV7-9
j_call: TRBJ2-7
cdr3_nt: TGTGCCAGCAGCCGCCGGGACGAGCAGTACTTC
cdr3_aa: CASSRRDEQYF

d_call: .
clone_size: many
v_call: TRBV5-8
j_call: TRBJ1-6
cdr3_nt: TGTGCCAGCAGCTTCCAGGAGGATAATTCACCCCTCCACTTT
cdr3_aa: CASSFQEDNSPLHF

d_call: TRBD1
clone_size: .
v_call: TRBV29-1
j_call: TRBJ2-5
cdr3_nt: TGCAGCATCCTGACAGGGGGCGCGGGACAAGAGACCCAGTACTTC
cdr3_aa: CSILTGGAGQETQYF

d_call: .
clone_size: .
v_call: TRBV29-1
j_call: TRBJ2-5
cdr3_nt: TGCAGCGCCGAAGATTTTGTTCTGGAGACCCAGTACTTC
cdr3_aa: CSAEDFVLETQYF

d_call: .
clone_size: .
v_call: TRBV29-1
j_call: TRBJ1-4
cdr3_nt: TGCAGCGTTGACTTAGGCCAGGCTAACACTGAAGCTAATGAAAAACTGTTTTTT
cdr3_aa: CSVDLGQANTEANEKLFF

d_call: .
clone_size: .
v_call: TRBV15
j_call: TRBJ1-1
cdr3_nt: TGTGCCACCAGCAGGAGAGTGGATCGGGGTGAAGCTTTCTTT
cdr3_aa: CATSRRVDRGEAFF

d_call: .
clone_size: .
v_call: TRBV10-3
j_call: TRBJ1-3
cdr3_nt: TGTGCCATCAGAATAGCGCTAAAACCTGGAAACACCATATATTTT
cdr3_aa: CAIRIALKPGNTIYF

d_call: .
clone_size: .
v_call: TRBV29-1
j_call: TRBJ2-5
cdr3_nt: TGCAGCGTTGGTCCGGGGCTAGGGGAGACCCAGTACTTC
cdr3_aa: CSVGPGLGETQYF

d_call: TRBD2
clone_size: few
v_call: TRBV7-8
j_call: TRBJ2-1
cdr3_nt: TGTGCCAGCAGCTTATGGACTAGCGGTTGGAATGAGCAGTTCTTC
cdr3_aa: CASSLWTSGWNEQFF

d_call: .
clone_size: .
v_call: TRBV11-2
j_call: TRBJ1-2
cdr3_nt: TGTGCCAGCAGCTTCCTGGGGGGCGTTCGCGGCTACACCTTC
cdr3_aa: CASSFLGGVRGYTF